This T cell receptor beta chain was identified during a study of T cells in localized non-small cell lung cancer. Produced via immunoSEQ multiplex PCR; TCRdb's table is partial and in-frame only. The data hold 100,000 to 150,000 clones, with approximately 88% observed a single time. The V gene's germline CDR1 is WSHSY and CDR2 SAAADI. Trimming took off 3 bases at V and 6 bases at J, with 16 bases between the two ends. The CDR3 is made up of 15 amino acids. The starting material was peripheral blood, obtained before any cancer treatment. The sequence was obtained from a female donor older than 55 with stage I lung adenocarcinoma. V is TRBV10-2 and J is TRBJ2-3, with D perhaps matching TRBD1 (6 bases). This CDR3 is CASSELQGRLDTQYF. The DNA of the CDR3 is TGCGCCAGCAGTGAACTCCAGGGGCGCTTGGATACGCAGTATTTT.